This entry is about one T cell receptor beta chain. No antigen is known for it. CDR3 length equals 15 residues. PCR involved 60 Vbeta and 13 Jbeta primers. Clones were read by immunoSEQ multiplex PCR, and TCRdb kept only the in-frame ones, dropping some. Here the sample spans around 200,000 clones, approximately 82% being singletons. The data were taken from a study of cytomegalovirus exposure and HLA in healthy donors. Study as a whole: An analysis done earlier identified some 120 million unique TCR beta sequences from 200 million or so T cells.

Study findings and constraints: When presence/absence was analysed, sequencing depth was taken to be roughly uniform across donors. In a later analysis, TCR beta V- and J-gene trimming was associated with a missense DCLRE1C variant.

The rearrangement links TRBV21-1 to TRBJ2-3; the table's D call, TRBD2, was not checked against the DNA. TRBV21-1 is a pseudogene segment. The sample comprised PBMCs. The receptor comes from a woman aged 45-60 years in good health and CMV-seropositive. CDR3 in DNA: TGTGCCAGCAGACGGACTAGCGGGGGCACAGATACGCAGTATTTT. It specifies CASRRTSGGTDTQYF.